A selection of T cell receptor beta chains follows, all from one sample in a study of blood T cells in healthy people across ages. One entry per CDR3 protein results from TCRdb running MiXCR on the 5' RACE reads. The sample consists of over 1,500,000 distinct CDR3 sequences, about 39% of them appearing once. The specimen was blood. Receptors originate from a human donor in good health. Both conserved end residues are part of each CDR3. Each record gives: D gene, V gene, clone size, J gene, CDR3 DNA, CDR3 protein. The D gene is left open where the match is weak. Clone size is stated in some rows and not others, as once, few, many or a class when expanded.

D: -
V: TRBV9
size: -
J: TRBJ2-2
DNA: TGTGCCAGCAGCGTAACGTTAGATCGGGGTCCCTTGGGAACCGGGAAGCTGTTTTTT
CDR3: CASSVTLDRGPLGTGKLFF

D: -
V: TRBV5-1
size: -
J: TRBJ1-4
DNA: TGCGCCAGCAGCTGGACACCCGGAAATGAAAAACGGTTTTTT
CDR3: CASSWTPGNEKRFF

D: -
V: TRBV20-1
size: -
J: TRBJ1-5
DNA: TGCAGTGCTAGAGGGGCGGAGGGGGATCAGCCCCAGCATTTT
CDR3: CSARGAEGDQPQHF

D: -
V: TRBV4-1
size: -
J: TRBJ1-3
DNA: TGCGCCAGTAGCGCTCGTGGGGCGGTTAGGGGAACTGGAAACACCATATATTTT
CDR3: CASSARGAVRGTGNTIYF

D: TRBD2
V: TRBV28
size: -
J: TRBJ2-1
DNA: TGTGCCAGCAGGTTTCCGGGACTACACAATGAGCAGTTCTTC
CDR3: CASRFPGLHNEQFF

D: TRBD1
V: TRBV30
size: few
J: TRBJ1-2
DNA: TGTGCCTGGAGTCAAGTTGAGGACAGGGTTTATGGCTACACCTTC
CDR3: CAWSQVEDRVYGYTF

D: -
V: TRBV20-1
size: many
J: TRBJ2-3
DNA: TGCAGTGCTTCGGGACCGATAAGCACAGATACGCAGTATTTT
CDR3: CSASGPISTDTQYF

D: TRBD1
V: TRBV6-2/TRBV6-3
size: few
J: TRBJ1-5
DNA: TGTGCCAGCAGTCCCCGGGGACAGGGGAATCAGCCCCAGCATTTT
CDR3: CASSPRGQGNQPQHF

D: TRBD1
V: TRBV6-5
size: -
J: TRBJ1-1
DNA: TGTGCCAGCAGTTACGGTGGGACAGGCACTGAAGCTTTCTTT
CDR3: CASSYGGTGTEAFF

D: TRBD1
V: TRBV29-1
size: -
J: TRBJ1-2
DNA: TGCAGCGTTGAACAGGGGGGTAATGGTGGCTACACCTTC
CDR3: CSVEQGGNGGYTF

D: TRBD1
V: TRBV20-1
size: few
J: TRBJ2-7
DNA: TGCAGTGCTAGGACCCGACAGGGGCCGGGAAACGAGCAGTACTTC
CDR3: CSARTRQGPGNEQYF

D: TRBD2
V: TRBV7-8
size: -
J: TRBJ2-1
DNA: TGTGCCGGCAGCACTAGCGGGGGCTACAATGAGCAGTTCTTC
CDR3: CAGSTSGGYNEQFF

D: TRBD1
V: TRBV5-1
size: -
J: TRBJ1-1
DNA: TGCGCCAGCAGCCAAGGGACAGGGTGGCTGACTGAAGCTTTCTTT
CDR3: CASSQGTGWLTEAFF

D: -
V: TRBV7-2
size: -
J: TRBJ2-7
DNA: TGTGCCAACAGCCCTCCGAGCTCCTACGAGCAGTACTTC
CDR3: CANSPPSSYEQYF

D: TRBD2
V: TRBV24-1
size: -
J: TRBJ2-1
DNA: TGTGCCACCAGTGACATTAGCGGGGAGAACTACAATGAGCAGTTCTTC
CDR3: CATSDISGENYNEQFF

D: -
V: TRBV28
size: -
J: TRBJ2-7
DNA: TGTGCCAGCAGTTTCTCCTCGTGGGAGGACGAGCAGTACTTC
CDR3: CASSFSSWEDEQYF

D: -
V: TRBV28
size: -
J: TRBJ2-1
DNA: TGTGCCAGCAGTTTTGAATTCGGGGGGGGACAGTGCTACGAGCAGTTCTTC
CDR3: CASSFEFGGGQCYEQFF

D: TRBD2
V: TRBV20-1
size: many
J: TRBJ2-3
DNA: TGCAGTGCTAGAGATTCGGTTAGCGGGGATACGCAGTATTTT
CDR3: CSARDSVSGDTQYF

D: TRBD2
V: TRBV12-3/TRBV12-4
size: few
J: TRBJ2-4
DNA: TGTGCCAGCAGTTTAGCGGCTAGCGGGGGGGCCCCGTCCAAAAACATTCAGTACTTC
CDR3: CASSLAASGGAPSKNIQYF

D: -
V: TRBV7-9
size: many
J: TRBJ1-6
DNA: TGTGCCAGCAGTCTCGCGGGACCCTCCTATAATTCACCCCTCCACTTT
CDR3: CASSLAGPSYNSPLHF

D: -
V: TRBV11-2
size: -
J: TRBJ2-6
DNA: TGTGCCAGCAGCTTACTCTGGGGGGTCTCTGGGGCCAACGTCCTGACTTTC
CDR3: CASSLLWGVSGANVLTF

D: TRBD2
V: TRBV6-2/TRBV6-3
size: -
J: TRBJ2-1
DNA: TGTGCCAGCAGTTACTACCGATCTAGCGGCGTTGAGCAGTTCTTC
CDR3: CASSYYRSSGVEQFF

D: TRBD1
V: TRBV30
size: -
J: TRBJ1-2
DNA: TGTGCCTGGAACTCAAGGGGGCCATATGGCTACACCTTC
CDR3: CAWNSRGPYGYTF

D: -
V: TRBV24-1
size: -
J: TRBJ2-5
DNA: TGTGCCACCAGTGATACGACAGAGACCCAGTACTTC
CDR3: CATSDTTETQYF

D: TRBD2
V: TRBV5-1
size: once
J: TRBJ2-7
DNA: TGCGCCAGCAGCTTGGCAAGTAGCGGGGGTCATCTTTACGAGCAGTACTTC
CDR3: CASSLASSGGHLYEQYF

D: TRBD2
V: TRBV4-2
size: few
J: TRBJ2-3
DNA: TGTGCCAGCAGCCGAACTAGCGGGGTATCAGATACGCAGTATTTT
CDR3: CASSRTSGVSDTQYF

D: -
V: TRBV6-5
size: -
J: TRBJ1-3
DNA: TGTGCCAGTGCTCCGGACCGAGTCTCTGGAAACACCATATATTTT
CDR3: CASAPDRVSGNTIYF

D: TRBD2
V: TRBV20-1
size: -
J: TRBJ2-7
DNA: TGCAGTGCCCCTCCCCCTAGCGGGAGCCACGAGCAGTACTTC
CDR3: CSAPPPSGSHEQYF

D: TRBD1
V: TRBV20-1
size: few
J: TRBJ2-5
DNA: TGCAGCGCATCGACAGGGGGACAAGAGACCCAGTACTTC
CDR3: CSASTGGQETQYF

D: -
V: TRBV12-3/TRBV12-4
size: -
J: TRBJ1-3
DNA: TGTGCCAGCACACAGCCAGGGTCTGGAAACACCATATATTTT
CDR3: CASTQPGSGNTIYF

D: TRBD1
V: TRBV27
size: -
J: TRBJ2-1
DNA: TGTGCCAGCAGTTTCTCTCCCGGGACAGGAGTATACAATGAGCAGTTCTTC
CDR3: CASSFSPGTGVYNEQFF

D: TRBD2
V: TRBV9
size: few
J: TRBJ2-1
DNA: TGTGCCAGCAGCTTACCCCGGACTAGCGGGGGTTTGGTTGAGCAGTTCTTC
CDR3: CASSLPRTSGGLVEQFF